This T cell receptor (beta chain) was captured by sequencing in a study of blood T cell repertoires in COVID-19. As for the study in general: PBMCs, B-cell-depleted T cells, or T cells were the source of the cDNA or gDNA that made up the material.

Clones were read by immunoSEQ multiplex PCR, and TCRdb kept only the in-frame ones, dropping some. The data show 200,000 to 300,000 clones, approximately 87% seen once. The J segment lost 2 bases and the V segment lost 3 bases, leaving 4 bases of the junction unmatched. CDR1 and CDR2 from the germline V gene are SGHDT and YYEEEE. The CDR3 is made up of 14 amino acids. The chain links TRBV5-6 to TRBJ2-7; 8 positions agree with TRBD2. Sequenced: peripheral blood. The sequence was obtained from a human donor in a cohort sampled during active COVID-19. The CDR3 DNA is TGTGCCAGCAGCTGGGGGACTAGTACCTACGAGCAGTACTTC. Translated, it gives CASSWGTSTYEQYF.